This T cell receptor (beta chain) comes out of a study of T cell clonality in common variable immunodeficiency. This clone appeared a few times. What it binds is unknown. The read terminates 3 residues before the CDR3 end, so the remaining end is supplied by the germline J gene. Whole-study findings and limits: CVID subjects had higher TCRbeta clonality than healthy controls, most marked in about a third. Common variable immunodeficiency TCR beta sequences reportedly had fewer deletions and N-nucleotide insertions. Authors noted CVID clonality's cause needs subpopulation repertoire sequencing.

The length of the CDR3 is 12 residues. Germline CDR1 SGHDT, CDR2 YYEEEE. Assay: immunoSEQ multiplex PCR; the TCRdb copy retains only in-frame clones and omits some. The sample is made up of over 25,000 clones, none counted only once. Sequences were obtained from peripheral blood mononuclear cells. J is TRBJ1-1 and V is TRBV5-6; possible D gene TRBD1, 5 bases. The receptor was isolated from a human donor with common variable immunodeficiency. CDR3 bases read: TGTGCCAGCAGCCCACGGATCGGGGGA. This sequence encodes CASSPRIGG. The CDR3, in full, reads CASSPRIGGAFF.